The present T cell receptor (beta chain) was sequenced within a study of T cell clones after liver transplantation. Study-level findings and limits: Donor-reactive sequences fell more than third party-reactive ones, suggesting partial deletion.

As regards this clone: The target antigen is unknown.

Between the trimmed V and J ends, which lost 0 bases and 1 base, there was a span of 11 bases. Germline CDR1 SGHKS, CDR2 YYEKEE (reference sequence). This CDR3 contains 16 residues. Sequenced by immunoSEQ multiplex PCR; TCRdb stores in-frame clones only, minus some. The table lists roughly 100,000 clones, around 84% of them singletons. This chain links TRBV5-5 with TRBJ1-5; D remains ambiguous. The source is a human patient who received a liver transplant. Some T cells here may be from the graft donor. The sample here was CD4+ T cells from blood, taken approximately 45 months after liver transplant. CDR3 nucleotides: TGTGCCAGCAGCTTGGAGGCCTACGGCAGCAATCAGCCCCAGCATTTT. Translation gives CASSLEAYGSNQPQHF.